This T cell receptor beta chain was obtained from a study of T cells after yellow fever vaccination. Study-level background: Fractions of limited cellularity were prepared by means of SMART-Seq v4 Ultra Low Input. Study-level results: It was a weaker secondary response, yet one that peaked faster, at day 5 versus 15. Post-booster repertoires again held most primary-vaccination clones (96% CD4, roughly 88% CD8).

The CDR3 is 12 amino acids. Germline CDR1 and CDR2: LGHDT and YNNKEL (reference sequence). Trimming removed 6 bases from V and 9 bases from J, with 12 bases in between. This clonotype has a count of ten or more. Its antigen remains unknown. From the 5' RACE reads, TCRdb called clonotypes with MiXCR, one entry per CDR3 protein. Of about 49,000 distinct CDR3 sequences in the sample, 7% to 9% were seen once. The source of this sequence is a man in his late teens or twenties who received the YFV17D yellow fever vaccine. Source: CD8+ T cells sorted from PBMCs, taken about 2 weeks after the first yellow fever vaccination. The chain employs TRBV3-1 and TRBJ2-1, with D maybe TRBD1 (5 bases). The CDR3 region has the DNA TGTGCCAGCAGTCCAGGGTTAACTGAGCAGTTCTTC. Encoded protein: CASSPGLTEQFF.